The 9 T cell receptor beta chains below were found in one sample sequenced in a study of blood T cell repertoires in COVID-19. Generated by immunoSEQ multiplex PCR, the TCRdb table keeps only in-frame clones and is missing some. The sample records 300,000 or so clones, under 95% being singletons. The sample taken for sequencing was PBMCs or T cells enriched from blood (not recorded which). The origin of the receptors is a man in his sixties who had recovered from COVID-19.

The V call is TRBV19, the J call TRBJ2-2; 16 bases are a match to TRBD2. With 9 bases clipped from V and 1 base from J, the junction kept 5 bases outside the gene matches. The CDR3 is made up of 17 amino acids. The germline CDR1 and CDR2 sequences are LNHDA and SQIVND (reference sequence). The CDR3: CASSGTSGGENTGELFF. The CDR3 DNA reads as TGTGCCAGCTCGGGGACTAGCGGGGGGGAGAACACCGGGGAGCTGTTTTTT.

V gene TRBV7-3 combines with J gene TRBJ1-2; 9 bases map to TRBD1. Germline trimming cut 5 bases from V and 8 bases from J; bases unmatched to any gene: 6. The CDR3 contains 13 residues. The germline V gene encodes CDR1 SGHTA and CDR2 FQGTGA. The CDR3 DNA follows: TGTGCCAGCAGCCATACAGGGGGCCTAGGCTACACCTTC. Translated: CASSHTGGLGYTF.

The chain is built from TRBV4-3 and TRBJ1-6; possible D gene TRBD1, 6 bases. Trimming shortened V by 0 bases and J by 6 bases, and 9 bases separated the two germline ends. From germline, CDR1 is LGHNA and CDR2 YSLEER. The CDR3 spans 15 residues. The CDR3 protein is CASSQDRGGNSPLHF. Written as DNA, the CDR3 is TGCGCCAGCAGCCAAGATCGAGGGGGTAATTCACCCCTCCACTTT.

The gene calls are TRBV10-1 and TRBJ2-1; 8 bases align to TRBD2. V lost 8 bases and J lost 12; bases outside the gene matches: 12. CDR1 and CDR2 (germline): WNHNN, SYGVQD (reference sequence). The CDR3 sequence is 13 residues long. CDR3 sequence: CASQSGRGSLQFF. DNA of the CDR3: TGCGCCAGCCAAAGCGGGAGAGGCTCGTTGCAGTTCTTC.

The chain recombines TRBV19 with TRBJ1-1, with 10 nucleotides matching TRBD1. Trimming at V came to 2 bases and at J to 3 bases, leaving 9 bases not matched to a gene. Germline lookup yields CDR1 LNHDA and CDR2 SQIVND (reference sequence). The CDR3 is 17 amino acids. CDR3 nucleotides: TGTGCCAGTAGTATATTTTCTGGGGACAGGGGTGACACTGAAGCTTTCTTT. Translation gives CASSIFSGDRGDTEAFF.

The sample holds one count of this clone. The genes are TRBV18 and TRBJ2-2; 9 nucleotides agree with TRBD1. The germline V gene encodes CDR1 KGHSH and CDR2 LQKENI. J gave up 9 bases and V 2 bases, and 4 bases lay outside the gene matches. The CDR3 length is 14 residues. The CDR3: CASSPGTGSRELFF. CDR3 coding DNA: TGTGCCAGCTCACCAGGGACAGGGTCTCGGGAGCTGTTTTTT. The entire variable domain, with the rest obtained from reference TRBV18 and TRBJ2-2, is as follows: NAGVMQNPRHLVRRRGQEARLRCSPMKGHSHVYWYRQLPEEGLKFMVYLQKENIIDESGMPKERFSAEFPKEGPSILRIQQVVRGDSAAYFCASSPGTGSRELFFGEGSRLTVL.

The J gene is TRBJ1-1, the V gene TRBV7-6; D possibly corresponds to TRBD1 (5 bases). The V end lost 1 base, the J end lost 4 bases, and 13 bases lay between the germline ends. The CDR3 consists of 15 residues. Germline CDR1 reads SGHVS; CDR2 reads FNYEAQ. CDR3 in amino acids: CASSLEARAGTEAFF. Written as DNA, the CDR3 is TGTGCCAGCAGCTTAGAAGCCAGGGCCGGCACTGAAGCTTTCTTT.

The CDR3: CASSSDRGLEQPQHF. As DNA, the CDR3 is TGTGCCAGCAGCTCAGACAGGGGGCTGGAGCAGCCCCAGCATTTT. The chain uses TRBV7-2 and TRBJ1-5; 10 nucleotides agree with TRBD1. Germline V gene lookup returns CDR1 SGHTA and CDR2 FQGNSA. The CDR3 length is 15 residues. Unmatched junction bases numbered 7, after V lost 4 bases and J lost 7 bases.

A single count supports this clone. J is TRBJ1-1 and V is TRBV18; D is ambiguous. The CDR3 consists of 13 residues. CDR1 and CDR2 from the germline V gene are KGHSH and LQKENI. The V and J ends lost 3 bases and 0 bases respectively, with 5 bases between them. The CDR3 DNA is TGTGCCAGCTCACCTCAGGTGAACACTGAAGCTTTCTTT. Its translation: CASSPQVNTEAFF.